Listed below are T cell receptor beta chains from one sample, sequenced in a study of control samples from healthy donors and cancer patients. Libraries were prepared by immunoSEQ multiplex PCR; TCRdb keeps only in-frame clonotypes and omits some of them. The table records roughly 180,000 clones, just under 95% of them present only once. The sequenced sample was blood. All receptors come from a woman in her sixties or seventies in good health. CDR3s include the opening cysteine and the closing phenylalanine or tryptophan. D genes are given only for firm matches. The size of a clone is reported for some rows only, either as once, few or many, or as a class for expanded clones.

V gene	D gene	CDR3 length	clone size	J gene	CDR3 protein	CDR3 DNA
TRBV7-3	TRBD1	14	NA	TRBJ2-2	CASSERQGARELFF	TGTGCCAGCAGCGAGAGACAGGGGGCCCGGGAGCTGTTTTTT
TRBV30	TRBD1	15	NA	TRBJ2-2	CAWARDSANTGALFF	TGTGCCTGGGCCCGGGACAGCGCGAACACCGGGGCGCTGTTTTTT
TRBV3-1/TRBV3-2	NA	15	NA	TRBJ1-6	CASSQRDIDNSPLHF	TGTGCCAGCAGCCAACGGGACATCGATAATTCACCCCTCCACTTT
TRBV9	TRBD1	22	NA	TRBJ1-2	CASSATPDTGTGRGLRNYGYTF	TGTGCCAGCAGCGCGACCCCTGATACCGGGACAGGGAGAGGGTTGCGGAACTATGGCTACACCTTC
TRBV2	NA	15	NA	TRBJ1-6	CASSKTGQSLSTLHF	TGTGCCAGCAGCAAGACGGGACAATCCTTATCGACCCTCCACTTT
TRBV15	NA	15	NA	TRBJ2-3	CATSGGGPSTDTQYF	TGTGCCACCAGCGGAGGGGGTCCCAGCACAGATACGCAGTATTTT
TRBV14	TRBD1	15	NA	TRBJ1-2	CASSQHRGRTGGYTF	TGTGCCAGCAGCCAGCACAGGGGGCGGACGGGTGGCTACACCTTC
TRBV19	NA	15	once	TRBJ2-7	CASSMAGGFSYEQYF	TGTGCCAGTAGTATGGCTGGCGGATTCTCCTACGAGCAGTACTTC
TRBV7-8	NA	16	NA	TRBJ2-5	CASSPSYTALKETQYF	TGTGCCAGCAGCCCATCTTATACGGCCCTAAAAGAGACCCAGTACTTC
TRBV6-5	NA	13	NA	TRBJ1-5	CASSGHNNQPQHF	TGTGCCAGCTCCGGACATAACAATCAGCCCCAGCATTTT
TRBV5-1	TRBD1	15	NA	TRBJ1-2	CASSLVGQGIYGYTF	TGCGCCAGCAGCTTGGTCGGACAGGGGATTTATGGCTACACCTTC
TRBV5-1	NA	13	NA	TRBJ2-7	CASSSDGSYEQYF	TGCGCCAGCAGCTCTGACGGTTCCTACGAGCAGTACTTC
TRBV5-1	TRBD2	15	NA	TRBJ2-5	CASSLRLAGQETQYF	TGCGCCAGCAGCTTGAGGCTAGCGGGCCAAGAGACCCAGTACTTC
TRBV12-3/TRBV12-4	TRBD1	13	NA	TRBJ2-1	CASSLVGGGEQFF	TGTGCCAGCAGTTTAGTAGGGGGCGGTGAGCAGTTCTTC
TRBV5-6	NA	14	NA	TRBJ2-1	CASSLRGSYNEQFF	TGTGCCAGCAGCTTACGGGGCTCCTACAATGAGCAGTTCTTC